Listed below are T cell receptor beta chains from one sample, sequenced in a study of T cells in Graves' hyperthyroidism and ophthalmopathy. One entry per CDR3 protein, called by TCRdb with MiXCR from the multiplex PCR reads. The table shows roughly 360,000 distinct CDR3 sequences, with about 13% occurring only once. The sequenced material came from blood. The receptor source for this set is a man aged 30-40 years with Graves' hyperthyroidism that later progressed to Graves' ophthalmopathy. The CDR3 runs from the conserved cysteine through the conserved F or W. A D gene is named only where the DNA matches it firmly. Clone size is not always given. Where it is, it says once, few, many or a class for expanded clones.

abundance	v_gene	d_gene	j_gene	CDR3nt	CDR3aa
-	TRBV4-1	-	TRBJ2-1	TGCGCCAGCAGCTACGTATACGGTGAGCAGTTCTTC	CASSYVYGEQFF
-	TRBV10-3	-	TRBJ2-7	TGTGCCATCAGTGAAACAGCCTACGAGCAGTACTTC	CAISETAYEQYF
few	TRBV27	-	TRBJ1-1	TGTGCCAGCAGTTTATCGTCCAGGGGTCACACTGAAGCTTTCTTT	CASSLSSRGHTEAFF
-	TRBV10-3	-	TRBJ2-5	TGTGCCATCAAACACGACAGCCAAGAGACCCAGTACTTC	CAIKHDSQETQYF
-	TRBV19	TRBD1	TRBJ2-5	TGTGCCAGTAGCACACAGGGGGCGATAGGAGAGACCCAGTACTTC	CASSTQGAIGETQYF
-	TRBV29-1	TRBD1	TRBJ1-1	TGCAGCGTTAGGGACAGGGTGTCTGTGAACACTGAAGCTTTCTTT	CSVRDRVSVNTEAFF
-	TRBV2	-	TRBJ1-6	TGTGCCAGCAGTGAGGGTGGGAATTCACCCCTCCACTTT	CASSEGGNSPLHF
-	TRBV11-2	-	TRBJ2-2	TGTGCCAGCAGCCCCGGGGGGCAGAACACCGGGGAGCTGTTTTTT	CASSPGGQNTGELFF
many	TRBV7-2	-	TRBJ2-1	TGTGCCAGCAGCTTAGAGGTCGGGGGCTCTTACAATGAGCAGTTCTTC	CASSLEVGGSYNEQFF
many	TRBV12-3/TRBV12-4	-	TRBJ1-1	TGTGCCAGCAGATTTTACAGGGACACTGAAGCTTTCTTT	CASRFYRDTEAFF
-	TRBV20-1	-	TRBJ1-1	TGCAGTGCTAGAGGCGCGGTAGCTGAAGCTTTCTTT	CSARGAVAEAFF
many	TRBV11-2	-	TRBJ2-7	TGTGCCAGCAGCTTCTCGCCGGACGAGCAGTACTTC	CASSFSPDEQYF
-	TRBV5-1	-	TRBJ2-7	TGCGCCAGCAGCTTGGGTGGTGTGGGCGAGCAGTACTTC	CASSLGGVGEQYF
medium-sized	TRBV5-1	TRBD1	TRBJ2-7	TGCGCCAGCAGCAACACAATGACAGGGGCCTCCTACGAGCAGTACTTC	CASSNTMTGASYEQYF
many	TRBV20-1	TRBD1	TRBJ2-4	TGCAGTGCCACGACAGGGGGGCACATTCAGTACTTC	CSATTGGHIQYF
many	TRBV28	-	TRBJ2-7	TGTGCCAGCAGATTGAGGTTTAGTTCCGAGCAGTACTTC	CASRLRFSSEQYF
few	TRBV5-1	-	TRBJ1-2	TGCGCCAGCAGCTTGGCGCCGGAGAATAACTATGGCTACACCTTC	CASSLAPENNYGYTF
many	TRBV5-4	-	TRBJ1-1	TGTGCCAGCAGCTTGGGATCGGTGAACACTGAAGCTTTCTTT	CASSLGSVNTEAFF
few	TRBV4-2	-	TRBJ2-7	TGTGCCAGCAGCCAAGATCCCTACGAGCAGTACTTC	CASSQDPYEQYF
-	TRBV20-1	TRBD1	TRBJ1-2	TGCAGTGCTCTTACAGGGGCTGGCTATGGCTACACCTTC	CSALTGAGYGYTF
many	TRBV20-1	TRBD1	TRBJ2-2	TGCAGTGCACCAGGGGGCTACGGCACCGGGGAGCTGTTTTTT	CSAPGGYGTGELFF
many	TRBV15	-	TRBJ1-2	TGTGCCACCTATGGTCAGGGATATGGCTACACCTTC	CATYGQGYGYTF
many	TRBV3-1	-	TRBJ2-1	TGTGCCAGCAGCCAAGAAAATGTGAGGGAGCAGTTCTTC	CASSQENVREQFF
many	TRBV11-2	-	TRBJ1-1	TGTGCCAGCAGCTCCCGGACAAAGAACACTGAAGCTTTCTTT	CASSSRTKNTEAFF
few	TRBV6-1	-	TRBJ1-2	TGTGCCAGCGGAGCCATTAGTTATGGCTACACCTTC	CASGAISYGYTF
-	TRBV5-1	TRBD1	TRBJ2-7	TGCGCCAGCAGCAGAGGGACAGGAATGATCGAGCAGTACTTC	CASSRGTGMIEQYF
many	TRBV28	-	TRBJ1-5	TGTGCCAGCAGTTTATCTGGACCGGTCAATCAGCCCCAGCATTTT	CASSLSGPVNQPQHF
many	TRBV28	TRBD1	TRBJ1-1	TGTGCCACCCAAGGGACAGCTCTGAACACTGAAGCTTTCTTT	CATQGTALNTEAFF
-	TRBV10-3	-	TRBJ2-6	TGTGCCATCACATCTGGGGCCAACGTCCTGACTTTC	CAITSGANVLTF
-	TRBV5-6	TRBD2	TRBJ2-7	TGTGCCAGCAGCTTGCAACTAGCGATCTACGAGCAGTACTTC	CASSLQLAIYEQYF
many	TRBV11-2	-	TRBJ2-3	TGTGCCAGCAGCCCATTCCAGGGGAATACGCAGTATTTT	CASSPFQGNTQYF
-	TRBV4-2	-	TRBJ2-3	TGTGCCAGCAGCCCCCCGCAGGGAAGCACAGATACGCAGTATTTT	CASSPPQGSTDTQYF
many	TRBV7-8	-	TRBJ1-1	TGTGCCAGCAGCCCGGGGATGAACACTGAAGCTTTCTTT	CASSPGMNTEAFF
many	TRBV27	-	TRBJ1-5	TGTGCCAGCAGTTTATCTCGGGCAGTTAGCAATCAGCCCCAGCATTTT	CASSLSRAVSNQPQHF
many	TRBV11-2	-	TRBJ2-2	TGTGCCAGCAGCTTAGATCGTAGAAGGAATCACGGGGAGCTGTTTTTT	CASSLDRRRNHGELFF
many	TRBV12-3/TRBV12-4	-	TRBJ1-2	TGTGCCAGCAGCTTGCTCTATGGCTACACCTTC	CASSLLYGYTF
many	TRBV13	TRBD1	TRBJ1-5	TGTGCCAGCAGCTCCAGACAGGGGGCACCTCAGCCCCAGCATTTT	CASSSRQGAPQPQHF
-	TRBV28	-	TRBJ1-1	TGTGCCAGCAGCCTCGGGACGGGCAATGAAGCTTTCTTT	CASSLGTGNEAFF
-	TRBV3-1	-	TRBJ1-2	TGTGCCAGCAGCCTCGACAAGGGATATGGCTACACCTTC	CASSLDKGYGYTF
-	TRBV20-1	-	TRBJ1-6	TGCAGTGCTGAGGATGACTCCTATAATTCACCCCTCCACTTT	CSAEDDSYNSPLHF
-	TRBV30	-	TRBJ1-4	TGTGCCTGGAGTGTTACGGGAGGGATTCGGGCTAATGAAAAACTGTTTTTT	CAWSVTGGIRANEKLFF
few	TRBV7-3	-	TRBJ2-3	TGTGCCAGCAGCAAATCTAGCACAGATACGCAGTATTTT	CASSKSSTDTQYF
-	TRBV7-9	-	TRBJ2-2	TGTGCCAGCAGCACTCAGACAGGGAACACCGGGGAGCTGTTTTTT	CASSTQTGNTGELFF
many	TRBV28	-	TRBJ1-1	TGTGCCAGCAGCCCATCTCGGAGGACAGAGATCACTGAAGCTTTCTTT	CASSPSRRTEITEAFF
many	TRBV18	-	TRBJ2-7	TGTGCCAGCTCACCACCAGGGGGTAGGTACGAGCAGTACTTC	CASSPPGGRYEQYF
few	TRBV5-1	TRBD2	TRBJ2-1	TGCGCCAGCAGCTTCTGGACTAGCGGGAATAATGATGAGCAGTTCTTC	CASSFWTSGNNDEQFF
few	TRBV6-1	-	TRBJ1-5	TGTGCCAGCAGCAATACAGGGAACCAGCCCCAGCATTTT	CASSNTGNQPQHF